Sequencing of this T cell receptor (beta chain) was carried out in a study of shared clonotypes between healthy human individuals (dated by TCRdb to 2018 to 2020). Context from the whole study: Three men and a couple of women, aged 18 to 49 years, made up the cohort. For each donor, CD4 naive and CD4 memory were each run on three plates, CD8 naive on two plates, and CD8 memory on one plate. Blood TCR repertoires of about five healthy adults were deeply sequenced to estimate repertoire size and the extent of clonotype sharing between individuals. Libraries were prepared and TCR repertoires were sequenced by different laboratories using diverse techniques, in order to increase sequencing depth and limit assay-specific biases. Between about 0.8 and 9 billion PBMCs per donor were obtained by leukapheresis. Study-wide conclusions, independent of this receptor: Rarefaction of sorted-subset datasets indicated incomplete sequencing despite the large sequencing depth. Compared with non-shared clonotypes, clonotypes shared by all four sorted-subset donors had higher generation probabilities. Because the study included only a small number of donors, the genetic and exposure-history diversity represented was limited. Naive subsets generally had larger estimated clonotype richness than memory subsets. Pairwise subsampling indicated that sequencing depth was expected to affect the degree of clonotype sharing among donors. When a few donors were compared, the shared fraction of clonotypes was around 5% for naive CD4, more than 3% for naive CD8, about 2.5% for memory CD4, and 0.35% to 0.4% for memory CD8. Only blood was sampled, and tissue TCR repertoires likely differ from those in blood.

With regard to this clone: Its antigen is currently not known. Per-base quality was not reported, and no clone a single base away is much larger than it.

CD8 naive samples consisted of CD45RO-negative cells that were positively selected for CCR7, yielding a CD45RA+CCR7+ population without TemRA cells. The donors were healthy, HIV-negative adults with no recently reported acute infections or vaccinations. Every donor was a Caucasian adult residing in Nashville, Tennessee, USA. Blood was obtained by leukapheresis, after which PBMCs were separated by Ficoll-Histopaque density gradient centrifugation and cryopreserved in liquid nitrogen vapor phase. Analytical flow cytometry was used to check the purity and quantity of every magnetically sorted T cell population. Genomic DNA was isolated from each sorted fraction and quantified by UV absorbance on a Nanodrop 2000c. Using the deep immunoSEQ assay, TCR CDR3 regions were amplified from genomic DNA by multiplex PCR. Extracted genomic DNA from each cell subset was spread evenly across all wells of several immunoSEQ 96-well plates, with each plate serving as a replicate. For sorted subsets, approximately 0.2 ug of genomic DNA, equivalent to some 30,000 T cell genomes, went into each replicate PCR. The purified libraries were quantified using a Qubit 3.0 fluorometer, sized with a Bioanalyzer 2100, and then quantified again using the KAPA Library Quantification kit. Every immunoSEQ 96-well plate was sequenced on a separate single-read 150-cycle Illumina NextSeq 550 flow cell. Under the source paper's analysis protocol: Because the immunoSEQ output included only junctional sequences and no quality scores, the filtering could not be the same as the filtering used for full-length reads. To assign V/J genes and CDR3, sequences were annotated against IMGT germline references using PyIR, a Python wrapper for IgBLAST v1.9. Reads were removed for weak V/J assignments (E-value above 1e-6), missing CDR3, stop codons, out-of-frame junctions, or ambiguous translated residues. V3J clonotypes were defined by identical inferred V gene, J gene, and CDR3 amino acid sequence. Percentage overlap between repertoires was calculated by dividing the number of shared unique clonotypes by the size of the smaller repertoire. Richness of each repertoire was evaluated using RTK rarefaction, the Chao1 estimator, and Recon v2.1 estimates of unobserved clonotypes. Generation probabilities were computed with OLGA for all TCRbeta clonotypes obtained by the gDNA method from a few donors. In its TCRdb copy, this immuneACCESS table keeps in-frame sequences only and misses some clones. Where compared with another copy, unresolved V genes explain less than half of these, and the others have no known cause. V, J and clone size were drawn from that table, and D and trimming were deduced from the DNA. The sample table shows about 580,000 clones, and 98% are seen once. Approximately 0.3% of the sample belongs to the ten largest clones.

What was sequenced was naive CD8+ T cells sorted from blood. The intended sense of this specimen's cell subset or site label: CD45RA+CCR7+. This clonotype originated in a man aged 30 to 39 in good health.

The CDR3 region reads CASSPVAGAGNEQFF. The DNA reads as follows: TGTGCCAGCAGCCCTGTGGCGGGAGCTGGCAATGAGCAGTTCTTC. Recombination joined TRBV9 with TRBJ2-1; TRBD2 matches 7 bases in the middle. After removal of 4 bases from V and 6 bases from J, the junction retains 10 bases not matched to a gene. As encoded in the germline V gene, CDR1 is SGDLS while CDR2 is YYNGEE. Inclusive of the bounding cysteine and phenylalanine, the CDR3 is 15 residues long. The retained sequence is limited to the CDR3, 45 bases, with the frame set at the first base.